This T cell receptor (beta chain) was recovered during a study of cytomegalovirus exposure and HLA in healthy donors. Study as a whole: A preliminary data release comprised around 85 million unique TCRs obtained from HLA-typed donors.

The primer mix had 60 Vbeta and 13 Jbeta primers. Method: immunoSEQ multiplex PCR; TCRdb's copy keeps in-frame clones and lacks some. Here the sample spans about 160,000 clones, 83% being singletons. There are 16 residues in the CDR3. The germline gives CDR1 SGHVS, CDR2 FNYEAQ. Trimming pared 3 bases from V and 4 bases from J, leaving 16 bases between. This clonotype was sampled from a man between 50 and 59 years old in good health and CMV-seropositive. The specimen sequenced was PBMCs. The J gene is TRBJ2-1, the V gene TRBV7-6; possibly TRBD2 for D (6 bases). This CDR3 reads CASSFEVGSSYNEQFF. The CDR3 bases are TGTGCCAGCAGCTTTGAGGTCGGGAGCAGTTACAATGAGCAGTTCTTC.